These 4 T cell receptor beta chains originate from one sample sequenced in a study of control samples from healthy donors and cancer patients. The data were produced by immunoSEQ multiplex PCR, yet TCRdb's version contains in-frame clones alone and is incomplete. Here the sample spans 130,000 or so clones, about 95% being singletons. Sequencing was done on a sample of PBMCs. These receptors were taken from a man aged 55 to 70 with colorectal cancer.

V and J are TRBV29-1 and TRBJ1-1; 10 bases fit TRBD1. CDR1 and CDR2 (germline): SQVTM, ANQGSEA. CDR3 length: 14 residues. V lost 2 bases and J lost 8; bases outside the gene matches: 8. CDR3 in amino acids: CSVESLTGGREAFF. The CDR3 DNA sequence: TGCAGCGTTGAAAGCTTGACAGGGGGCAGAGAAGCTTTCTTT.

V usage is TRBV5-1 and J usage is TRBJ2-1; TRBD1 is a possible D gene (6 bases). Trimming left V 4 bases short and J 7 bases short, with 9 bases between. The CDR3 is 12 amino acids. Germline values: CDR1 SGHRS, CDR2 YFSETQ. Written as DNA, the CDR3 is TGCGCCAGCAGCGTCAGGGGTAATGAGCAGTTCTTC. It specifies CASSVRGNEQFF.

For the CDR3, the DNA is TGTGCCAGCAGTCGATCTACAGGGTTGGTCGGGGAGCTGTTTTTT. This gives the protein CASSRSTGLVGELFF. The chain employs TRBV2 and TRBJ2-2; possibly TRBD1 for D (6 bases). V was cut by 5 bases and J by 7 bases, with 17 bases left in between. CDR3 size: 15 residues. Germline V gene lookup returns CDR1 SNHLY and CDR2 FYNNEI.

J is TRBJ1-1 and V is TRBV18, with D possibly being TRBD1 (6 bases). CDR3 size: 16 residues. The germline V and J ends were trimmed by 2 bases and 0 bases, with 13 bases remaining between them. The germline V gene encodes CDR1 KGHSH and CDR2 LQKENI. This CDR3 is CASSPLEGEMNTEAFF. The CDR3 DNA reads as TGTGCCAGCTCACCATTGGAGGGGGAGATGAACACTGAAGCTTTCTTT. The full variable domain, rest sourced from reference TRBV18 and TRBJ1-1, is NAGVMQNPRHLVRRRGQEARLRCSPMKGHSHVYWYRQLPEEGLKFMVYLQKENIIDESGMPKERFSAEFPKEGPSILRIQQVVRGDSAAYFCASSPLEGEMNTEAFFGQGTRLTVV.